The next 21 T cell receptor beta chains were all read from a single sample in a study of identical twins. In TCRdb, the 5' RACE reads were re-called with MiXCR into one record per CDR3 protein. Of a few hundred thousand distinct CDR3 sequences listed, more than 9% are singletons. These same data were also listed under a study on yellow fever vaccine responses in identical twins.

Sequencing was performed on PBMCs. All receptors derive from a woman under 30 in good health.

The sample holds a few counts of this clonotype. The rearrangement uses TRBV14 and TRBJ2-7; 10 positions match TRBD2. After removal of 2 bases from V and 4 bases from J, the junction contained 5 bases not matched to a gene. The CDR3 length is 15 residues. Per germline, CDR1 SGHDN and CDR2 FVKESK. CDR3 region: CASSQRLAGGYEQYF. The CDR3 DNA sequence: TGTGCCAGCAGCCAAAGACTAGCGGGCGGGTACGAGCAGTACTTC.

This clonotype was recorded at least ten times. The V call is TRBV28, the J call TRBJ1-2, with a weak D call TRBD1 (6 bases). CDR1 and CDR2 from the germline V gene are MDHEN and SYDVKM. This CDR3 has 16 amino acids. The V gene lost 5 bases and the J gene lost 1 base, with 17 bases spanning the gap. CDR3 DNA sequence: TGTGCCAGCAGTCCAGAGACAGGCACCCTTAACTATGGCTACACCTTC. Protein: CASSPETGTLNYGYTF.

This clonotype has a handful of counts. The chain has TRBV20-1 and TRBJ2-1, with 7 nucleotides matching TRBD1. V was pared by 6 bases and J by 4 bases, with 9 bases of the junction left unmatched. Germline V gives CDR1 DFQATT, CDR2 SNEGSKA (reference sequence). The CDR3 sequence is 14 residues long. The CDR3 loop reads CSANPGQLYNEQFF. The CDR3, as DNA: TGCAGTGCCAACCCGGGACAGTTATACAATGAGCAGTTCTTC.

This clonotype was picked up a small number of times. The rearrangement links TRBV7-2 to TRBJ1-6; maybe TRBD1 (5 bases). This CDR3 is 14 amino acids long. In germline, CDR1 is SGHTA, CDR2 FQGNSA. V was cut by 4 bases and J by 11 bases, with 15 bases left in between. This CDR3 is CASSYDSGGPPLHF. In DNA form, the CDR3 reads TGTGCCAGCAGCTACGACAGTGGCGGGCCACCCCTCCACTTT.

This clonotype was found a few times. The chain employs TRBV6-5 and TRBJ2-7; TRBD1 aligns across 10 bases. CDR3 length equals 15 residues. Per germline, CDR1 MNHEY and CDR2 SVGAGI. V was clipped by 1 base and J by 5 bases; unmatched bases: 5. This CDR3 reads CASSYYRQGANEQYF. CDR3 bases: TGTGCCAGCAGTTACTACCGACAGGGGGCCAACGAGCAGTACTTC.

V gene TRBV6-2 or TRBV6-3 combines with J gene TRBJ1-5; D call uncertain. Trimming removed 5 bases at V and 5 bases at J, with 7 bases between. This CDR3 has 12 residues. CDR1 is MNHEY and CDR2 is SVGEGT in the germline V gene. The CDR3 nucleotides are TGTGCCAGCAGTCCGCCGCATCAGCCCCAGCATTTT. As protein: CASSPPHQPQHF.

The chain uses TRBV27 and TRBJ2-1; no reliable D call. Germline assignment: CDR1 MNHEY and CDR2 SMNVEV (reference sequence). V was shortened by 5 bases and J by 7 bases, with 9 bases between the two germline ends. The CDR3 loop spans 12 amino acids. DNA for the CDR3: TGTGCCAGCAGTCCTCGGAAGAATGAGCAGTTCTTC. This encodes CASSPRKNEQFF.

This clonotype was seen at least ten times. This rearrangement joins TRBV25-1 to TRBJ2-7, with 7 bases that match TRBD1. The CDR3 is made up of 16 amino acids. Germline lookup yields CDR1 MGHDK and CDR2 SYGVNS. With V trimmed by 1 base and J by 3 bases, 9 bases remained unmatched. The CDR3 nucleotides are TGTGCCAGCAGTGAATTACAACAGGGGTTAAGCTACGAGCAGTACTTC. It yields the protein CASSELQQGLSYEQYF.

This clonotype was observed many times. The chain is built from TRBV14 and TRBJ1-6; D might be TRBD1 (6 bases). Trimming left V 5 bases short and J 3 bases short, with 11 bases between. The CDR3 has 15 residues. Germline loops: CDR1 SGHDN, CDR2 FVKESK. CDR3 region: CASSSRGGYNSPLHF. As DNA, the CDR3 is TGTGCCAGCAGCTCGAGAGGGGGCTATAATTCACCCCTCCACTTT.

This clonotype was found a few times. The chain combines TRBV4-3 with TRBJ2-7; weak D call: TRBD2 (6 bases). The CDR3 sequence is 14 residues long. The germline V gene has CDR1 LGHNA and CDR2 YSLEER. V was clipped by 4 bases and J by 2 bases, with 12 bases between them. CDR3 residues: CASSLQGGTYEQYF. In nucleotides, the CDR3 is TGCGCCAGCAGCCTCCAAGGCGGGACCTACGAGCAGTACTTC.

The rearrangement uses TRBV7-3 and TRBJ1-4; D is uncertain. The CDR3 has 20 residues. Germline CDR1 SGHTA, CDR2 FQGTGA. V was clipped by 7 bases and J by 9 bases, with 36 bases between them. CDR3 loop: CASTVDFGYNRGLHHQKLFF. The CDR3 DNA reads TGTGCCAGCACCGTCGATTTTGGGTATAATCGGGGTTTACACCATCAAAAACTGTTTTTT. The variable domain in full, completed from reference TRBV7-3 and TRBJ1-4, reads GAGVSQTPSNKVTEKGKYVELRCDPISGHTALYWYRQSLGQGPEFLIYFQGTGAADDSGLPNDRFFAVRPEGSVSTLKIQRTERGDSAVYLCASTVDFGYNRGLHHQKLFFGSGTQLSVL.

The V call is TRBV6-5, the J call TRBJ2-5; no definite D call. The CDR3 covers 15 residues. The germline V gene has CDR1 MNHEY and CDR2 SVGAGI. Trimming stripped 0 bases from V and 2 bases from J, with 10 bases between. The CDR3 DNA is TGTGCCAGCAGTTACTCTCGGCTAACGCAAGAGACCCAGTACTTC. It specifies CASSYSRLTQETQYF.

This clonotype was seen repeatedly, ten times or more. The CDR3 DNA follows: TGTGCCAGCGAAAGAGCGACAGGACCTTCCTACGAGCAGTACTTC. This sequence encodes CASERATGPSYEQYF. This sequence joins TRBV12-3 or TRBV12-4 and TRBJ2-7, with D maybe TRBD1 (6 bases). The CDR3 covers 15 residues. Trimming removed 8 bases at V and 1 base at J, with 18 bases between.

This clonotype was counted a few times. CDR3 in amino acids: CASSLVAKETQYF. CDR3 coding DNA: TGTGCCAGCAGCTTGGTGGCGAAAGAGACCCAGTACTTC. The gene calls are TRBV7-2 and TRBJ2-5; D gene ambiguous. CDR3 length: 13 amino acids. V dropped 3 bases and J dropped 3 bases, with 8 bases sitting between them. Germline CDR1 reads SGHTA; CDR2 reads FQGNSA.

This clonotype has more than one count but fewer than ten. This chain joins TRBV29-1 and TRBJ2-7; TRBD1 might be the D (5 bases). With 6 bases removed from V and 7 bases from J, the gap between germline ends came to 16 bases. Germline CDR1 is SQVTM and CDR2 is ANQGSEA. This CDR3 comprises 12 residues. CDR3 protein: CSVLTGSGEQYF. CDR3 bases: TGCAGCGTGCTTACAGGATCCGGGGAGCAGTACTTC.

CDR3 in DNA: TGTGCCATCAGCCCAGGGGAAGTTGCTTTCTTT. Protein sequence: CAISPGEVAFF. The chain has TRBV10-3 and TRBJ1-1; tentatively, D is TRBD1 (6 bases). Per germline, CDR1 ENHRY and CDR2 SYGVKD. The V end lost 6 bases, the J end lost 11 bases, and 13 bases lay between the germline ends. This CDR3 has 11 amino acids.

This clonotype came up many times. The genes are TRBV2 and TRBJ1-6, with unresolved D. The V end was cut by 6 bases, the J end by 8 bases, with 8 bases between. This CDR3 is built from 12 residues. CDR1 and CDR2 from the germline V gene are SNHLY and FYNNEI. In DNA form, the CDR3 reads TGTGCCAGCAGAGCCAGTGATTCACCCCTCCACTTT. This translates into CASRASDSPLHF.

CDR3 DNA: TGTGCCAGCAGTTTACATCCCCGCACAGATACGCAGTATTTT. It is translated as CASSLHPRTDTQYF. The chain combines TRBV12-3 or TRBV12-4 with TRBJ2-3, with unresolved D. Trimming removed 2 bases from V and 1 base from J, with 7 bases in between. CDR3 length equals 14 residues.

CDR3: CASEHATDTQYF. The CDR3 coding sequence is TGTGCCAGCGAACATGCCACAGATACGCAGTATTTT. This chain links TRBV25-1 with TRBJ2-3; D gene ambiguous. From germline, CDR1 is MGHDK and CDR2 SYGVNS. V lost 8 bases and J 2 bases, leaving 8 bases between the germline ends. The CDR3 covers 12 residues.

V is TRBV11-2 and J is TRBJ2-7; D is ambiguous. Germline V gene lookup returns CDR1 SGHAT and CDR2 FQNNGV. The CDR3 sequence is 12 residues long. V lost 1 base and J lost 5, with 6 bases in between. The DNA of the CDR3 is TGTGCCAGCAGCTTAGGCGTCCACGAGCAGTACTTC. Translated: CASSLGVHEQYF.

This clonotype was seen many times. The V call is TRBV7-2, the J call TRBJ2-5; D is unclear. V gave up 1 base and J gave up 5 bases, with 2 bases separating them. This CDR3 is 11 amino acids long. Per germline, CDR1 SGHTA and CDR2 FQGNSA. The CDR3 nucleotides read TGTGCCAGCAGCTTAGTGGAGACCCAGTACTTC. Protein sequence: CASSLVETQYF.